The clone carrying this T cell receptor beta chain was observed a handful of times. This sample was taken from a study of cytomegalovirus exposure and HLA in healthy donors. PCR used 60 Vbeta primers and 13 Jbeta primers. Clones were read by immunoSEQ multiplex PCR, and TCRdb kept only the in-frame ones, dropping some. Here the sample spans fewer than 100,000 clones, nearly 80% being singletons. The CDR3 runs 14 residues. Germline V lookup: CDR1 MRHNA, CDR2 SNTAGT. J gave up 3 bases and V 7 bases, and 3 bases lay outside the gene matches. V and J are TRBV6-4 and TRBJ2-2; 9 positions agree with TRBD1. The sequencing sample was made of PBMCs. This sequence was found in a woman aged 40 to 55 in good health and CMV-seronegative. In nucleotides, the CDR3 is TGTGCCAGCACGAGGGACAGGGACACCGGGGAGCTGTTTTTT. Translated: CASTRDRDTGELFF.